The rows below give T cell receptor beta chains drawn from one sample of a study of T-cell reconstitution after alpha-beta-depleted transplantation in children. TCRdb redid the calling of the PCR reads with MiXCR, one entry per CDR3 protein. The table records 85,000 to 120,000 distinct CDR3 sequences, about 8% of them present only once. This specimen consisted of PBMCs, obtained before TCRalphabeta/CD19-depleted stem cell transplant. These TCRs come from a boy aged 2 to 10 with acute lymphoblastic leukemia, due to receive a stem cell transplant. Both conserved end residues are part of each CDR3. A D gene is named only where the DNA matches it firmly. Clone sizes are given selectively: once, few, many, or a class where the clone is expanded.

TRBJ2-2 | TRBV7-7 | NA | NA | TGTGCTAGCTCGTCTCGGCAGGAGAACACCGGGGAGCTGTTTTTT | CASSSRQENTGELFF
TRBJ2-5 | TRBV6-5 | NA | NA | TGTGCCAGCAGTTACTCGCGCAGGTTCTACCAAGAGACCCAGTACTTC | CASSYSRRFYQETQYF
TRBJ2-7 | TRBV4-2 | NA | many | TGTGCCAGCAGCCAAGACCCCAGCCCCGAGCAGTACTTC | CASSQDPSPEQYF
TRBJ2-5 | TRBV10-2 | TRBD2 | many | TGCGCCAGCAGTGAGCCCGAGGGCGCTAGCGGGGGCTCGTACCAAGAGACCCAGTACTTC | CASSEPEGASGGSYQETQYF
TRBJ2-5 | TRBV6-5 | TRBD2 | few | TGTGCCAGCAGTTCATGGGCCGGGGGGGCAGGAGAGACCCAGTACTTC | CASSSWAGGAGETQYF
TRBJ1-1 | TRBV5-4 | NA | NA | TGTGCCAGCAGCTCCGGGGGTAGCACTGAAGCTTTCTTT | CASSSGGSTEAFF
TRBJ1-2 | TRBV29-1 | TRBD1 | many | TGCAGCACCGGGACAGCCATCTATGGCTACACCTTC | CSTGTAIYGYTF
TRBJ2-2 | TRBV10-1 | NA | many | TGCGCCAGCAGTGAAACGGGCACCCACACCGGGGAGCTGTTTTTT | CASSETGTHTGELFF
TRBJ1-2 | TRBV7-8 | NA | few | TGTGCCAGCAGCTCCCCGGAGGACCCCCTTTATGGCTACACCTTC | CASSSPEDPLYGYTF
TRBJ2-1 | TRBV5-1 | TRBD2 | many | TGCGCCAGCGGGACTAGTGGGACTATTTACAATGAGCAGTTCTTC | CASGTSGTIYNEQFF
TRBJ1-4 | TRBV9 | NA | many | TGTGCCAGCAGCGAATGGGACCGCCTAACCGCTGACGAAAAACTGTTTTTT | CASSEWDRLTADEKLFF
TRBJ1-2 | TRBV27 | NA | NA | TGTGCCAGCAGTTATCGGGGTCGAGCTAACTATGGCTACACCTTC | CASSYRGRANYGYTF
TRBJ1-4 | TRBV4-2 | NA | many | TGTGCCAGCAGCCAAGATCAGCTGGGAAAACTGTTTTTT | CASSQDQLGKLFF
TRBJ2-2 | TRBV5-1 | NA | few | TGCGCCAGCAGCGAGGACACCACCGGGGAGCTGTTTTTT | CASSEDTTGELFF
TRBJ1-1 | TRBV5-4 | NA | many | TGTGCCAGCAGCTTGGTAGGGGTGACCACTGAAGCTTTCTTT | CASSLVGVTTEAFF
TRBJ1-5 | TRBV29-1 | NA | many | TGCAGCGTTGCCGAAGGGGGGCTCTATAGCAATCAGCCCCAGCATTTT | CSVAEGGLYSNQPQHF
TRBJ1-1 | TRBV6-4 | NA | many | TGTGCCAGCAGTGAATCCGGGGATGGTACTGAAGCTTTCTTT | CASSESGDGTEAFF
TRBJ2-1 | TRBV12-3/TRBV12-4 | TRBD2 | many | TGTGCCAGCAGTTTGGCGCGGGGGGGCATCGCCTACAATGAGCAGTTCTTC | CASSLARGGIAYNEQFF
TRBJ2-5 | TRBV12-3/TRBV12-4 | NA | many | TGTGCCAGCAGTTTAAAGGAGACCCAGTACTTC | CASSLKETQYF
TRBJ1-5 | TRBV18 | TRBD1 | few | TGTGCCAGCTCAGCCCAACAGGGGGCGTTATCTCAGCCCCAGCATTTT | CASSAQQGALSQPQHF
TRBJ2-1 | TRBV6-2/TRBV6-3 | TRBD1 | few | TGTGCCAGCAGTTACGGGACAGGCTACAATGAGCAGTTCTTC | CASSYGTGYNEQFF
TRBJ2-1 | TRBV12-3/TRBV12-4 | TRBD2 | few | TGTGCCAGCAGTTTAAGGCGGGGGGCCGCCTACAATGAGCAGTTCTTC | CASSLRRGAAYNEQFF
TRBJ2-7 | TRBV29-1 | NA | few | TGCAGCGTCCTACAGGCCAGCTCCTACGAGCAGTACTTC | CSVLQASSYEQYF
TRBJ1-6 | TRBV4-2 | TRBD1 | many | TGTGCCAGCAGCCGTTACAGGGGGAATAATTCACCCCTCCACTTT | CASSRYRGNNSPLHF
TRBJ2-1 | TRBV6-5 | NA | few | TGTGCCAGCAGTTACTCGACCGGGGGTGACTACAATGAGCAGTTCTTC | CASSYSTGGDYNEQFF
TRBJ1-1 | TRBV9 | NA | NA | TGTGCCAGCAGCCCTCCGGTCCCGACCACTGAAGCTTTCTTT | CASSPPVPTTEAFF
TRBJ1-1 | TRBV13 | NA | few | TGTGCCAGCAGCCGACCTCAAACGATAGCCCTGAACACTGAAGCTTTCTTT | CASSRPQTIALNTEAFF
TRBJ2-7 | TRBV11-2 | TRBD2 | NA | TGTGCCAGCAGCTTAGAGCAGCGGGGGGGTCGGTCCTACGAGCAGTACTTC | CASSLEQRGGRSYEQYF
TRBJ2-2 | TRBV14 | TRBD2 | many | TGTGCCAGCAGCCAAGGGATAGCGGGGGCCGGGGAGCTGTTTTTT | CASSQGIAGAGELFF
TRBJ1-4 | TRBV5-5 | NA | many | TGTGCCAGCAGCACCCGGCCAGCGCACGAAAAACTGTTTTTT | CASSTRPAHEKLFF
TRBJ1-4 | TRBV5-1 | NA | few | TGCGCCAGCAGGTTAACAGGGAATGAAAAACTGTTTTTT | CASRLTGNEKLFF
TRBJ2-3 | TRBV12-3/TRBV12-4 | TRBD1 | many | TGTGCCAGCAGTTTCACAGGGGCTGCGTCGGGAGATACGCAGTATTTT | CASSFTGAASGDTQYF
TRBJ1-1 | TRBV12-3/TRBV12-4 | NA | NA | TGTGCCAGCAGTGCCCGTGGGGAGGACCCTGAAGCTTTCTTT | CASSARGEDPEAFF
TRBJ1-6 | TRBV28 | NA | NA | TGTGCCAGCAGCCCGATCAGGAATTCACCCCTCCACTTT | CASSPIRNSPLHF
TRBJ1-5 | TRBV10-1 | NA | NA | TGCGCCAGAGGGAAGCCGAGGGTTCATAGCAATCAGCCCCAGCATTTT | CARGKPRVHSNQPQHF
TRBJ2-1 | TRBV5-1 | NA | few | TGCGCCAGCAGCCCGTTCGGGGGAAGTAATGAGCAGTTCTTC | CASSPFGGSNEQFF
TRBJ2-5 | TRBV7-2 | TRBD2 | many | TGTGCCAGCAGCTTTGGTGTTAGCGGGGGGTGGGAAGAGACCCAGTACTTC | CASSFGVSGGWEETQYF
TRBJ2-1 | TRBV25-1 | TRBD1 | many | TGTGCCAGCAGTGAAGACAGGGGCGACATATACAATGAGCAGTTCTTC | CASSEDRGDIYNEQFF
TRBJ2-7 | TRBV28 | NA | many | TGTGCCAGCAGTTTAAGATACGAGCAGTACTTC | CASSLRYEQYF
TRBJ2-1 | TRBV20-1 | NA | few | TGCAGTGCCCCGCGGAGCTTCTACAATGAGCAGTTCTTC | CSAPRSFYNEQFF
TRBJ1-5 | TRBV12-3/TRBV12-4 | TRBD1 | many | TGTGCCAGCAGTCCGCGGACAGGGGCCGCCAATCAGCCCCAGCATTTT | CASSPRTGAANQPQHF